What follows describes a single TCR beta chain. TCRdb keeps only in-frame clones here, not all; method: immunoSEQ multiplex PCR. This repertoire shows about 120,000 clones, about 85% found once; its top ten account for about 13%. This sample is drawn from a study of blood T cell repertoires in COVID-19. J was trimmed by 4 bases and V by 4 bases; bases with no gene match: 6. CDR3 length: 14 amino acids. In germline, CDR1 is SGHRS, CDR2 YFSETQ. The clonotype originates from a human donor in a cohort sampled during active COVID-19. The specimen sequenced was peripheral blood. J is TRBJ1-2 and V is TRBV5-1, with 8 bases that match TRBD1. The CDR3 region has the DNA TGCGCCAGCAGCCTCCAGGGGGCGCGCTATGGCTACACCTTC. Its protein product is CASSLQGARYGYTF.